This entry describes one T cell receptor (beta chain). Its target is not known. V was trimmed by 1 base and J by 8 bases, leaving 13 bases between them. CDR3 size: 14 residues. CDR1 is SGHRS and CDR2 is YFSETQ in the germline V gene. The record originates from a study of Ad26.COV2.S vaccination and SARS-CoV-2 variants. Findings and limits, study-wide: The breadth of spike-specific CD8+ and CD4+ T cell responses after vaccination was reportedly substantial.

The treatment: some 20 received Ad26.COV2.S at low or high dose, single or two shots; five or six received placebo; per-sample allocation not given. Day 63 following the first vaccine or placebo injection was when the samples were taken. Only in-frame clones appear in the TCRdb table, and some are missing; sequencing was by immunoSEQ multiplex PCR. Of roughly 270,000 clones listed, 80% to 90% were seen once; the top ten hold more than 2.5%. The sequencing here drew on peripheral blood, taken in a trial of Ad26.COV2.S vaccine versus placebo. The TCR was taken from a person aged 18-60 years who received the Ad26.COV2.S COVID-19 vaccine or a placebo. The J gene is TRBJ2-1, the V gene TRBV5-1; weak D call: TRBD1 (5 bases). CDR3 sequence (DNA): TGCGCCAGCAGCTTGAGGAGCATAGGGGATGAGCAGTTCTTC. This encodes CASSLRSIGDEQFF.